A single sample is the source of the 30 T cell receptor beta chains below, sequenced in a study of shared clonotypes between healthy human individuals. Assay: immunoSEQ multiplex PCR; the TCRdb copy retains only in-frame clones and omits some. The data hold millions of clones, with approximately 95% observed a single time. The sample consisted of naive CD4+ T cells from PBMCs. Subset here: CD45RA+ positively selected. The receptors stem from a man in his late teens or twenties in good health. Some clones in this sample may be carry-over from other donors' samples.

This rearrangement joins TRBV28 to TRBJ2-7; 8 bases match TRBD1. This CDR3 contains 15 residues. Germline CDR1 is MDHEN and CDR2 is SYDVKM. V lost 5 bases to trimming and J lost 0 bases; unmatched junction nucleotides: 6. The CDR3 spells CASSMTGARSYEQYF. As DNA, the CDR3 is TGTGCCAGCAGTATGACAGGGGCTCGCTCCTACGAGCAGTACTTC.

The V call is TRBV7-2, the J call TRBJ2-3, with 7 bases identical to TRBD2. CDR3 length equals 16 residues. The J segment lost 7 bases and the V segment lost 4 bases, leaving 14 bases of the junction unmatched. CDR1 is SGHTA and CDR2 is FQGNSA in the germline V gene. CDR3 sequence: CASSSPRASGTYTQYF. In nucleotides, the CDR3 is TGTGCCAGCAGCTCCCCCCGGGCTAGCGGAACCTATACGCAGTATTTT.

This chain joins TRBV6-6 and TRBJ2-5; tentatively, D is TRBD2 (6 bases). CDR1 is MNHNY, CDR2 SVGAGI, per germline (reference sequence). This CDR3 is 12 amino acids long. The germline V and J ends were trimmed by 8 bases and 1 base, with 8 bases remaining between them. The CDR3 sequence is CASAGTQETQYF. CDR3 DNA sequence: TGTGCCAGCGCGGGGACCCAAGAGACCCAGTACTTC.

DNA of the CDR3: TGCGCCAGCAGCCCTAGGAGGCAGGGGGCATACGAGCAGTACTTC. Its protein product is CASSPRRQGAYEQYF. This chain connects TRBV4-3 to TRBJ2-7; 8 bases match TRBD1. This CDR3 has 15 residues. V lost 4 bases to trimming and J lost 4 bases; unmatched junction nucleotides: 9. CDR1 LGHNA and CDR2 YSLEER come from the germline V gene.

The CDR3 sequence: CASSPGGGFQFF. The CDR3 DNA follows: TGTGCCAGCAGCCCCGGGGGGGGTTTCCAGTTCTTC. V and J are TRBV11-3 and TRBJ2-1, with TRBD2 matching 8 bases. V shed 5 bases, J shed 13 bases, and the junction held 7 bases outside the gene matches. This CDR3 has 12 amino acids. The germline V gene encodes CDR1 SGHNT and CDR2 YENEEA.

This clone turned up a few times. The chain uses TRBV5-5 and TRBJ2-4; perhaps TRBD1 as D (6 bases). Trimming took off 2 bases at V and 5 bases at J, with 8 bases between the two ends. The CDR3 runs to 13 residues. Germline lookup yields CDR1 SGHKS and CDR2 YYEKEE (reference sequence). The CDR3 DNA follows: TGTGCCAGCAGCTTCCCAGGGGAAAACATTCAGTACTTC. This codes for CASSFPGENIQYF.

In this sample, this clone turned up once. The chain carries TRBV10-3 and TRBJ1-4; D not certain. The CDR3 runs to 16 residues. V lost 0 bases to trimming and J lost 0 bases, with 8 bases between them. Germline assignment: CDR1 ENHRY and CDR2 SYGVKD. The CDR3 coding sequence is TGTGCCATCAGTGAGTCAGGGAAAACAACTAATGAAAAACTGTTTTTT. Translation: CAISESGKTTNEKLFF.

The chain carries TRBV6-1 and TRBJ1-5; possible D gene TRBD1, 5 bases. Trimming removed 1 base at V and 11 bases at J, with 18 bases between. The length of the CDR3 is 15 residues. Germline V CDR1 and CDR2: MNHNS, SASEGT. For the CDR3, the DNA is TGTGCCAGCAGTGAAGTTCGGGACGGTAATCCGGCCCAGCATTTT. Its translation is CASSEVRDGNPAQHF.

The chain carries TRBV9 and TRBJ2-7; no clear D. This CDR3 comprises 13 residues. Germline-derived CDR1 and CDR2 are SGDLS and YYNGEE. V lost 4 bases and J 6 bases, leaving 14 bases between the germline ends. For the CDR3, the DNA is TGTGCCAGCAGCCAATTACCTGGTGGCGAGCAGTACTTC. Its translation is CASSQLPGGEQYF.

The V call is TRBV27, the J call TRBJ1-5; D is perhaps TRBD1 (6 bases). CDR1 is MNHEY, CDR2 SMNVEV, per germline (reference sequence). Trimming shortened V by 3 bases and J by 5 bases, and 11 bases separated the two germline ends. The CDR3 is 14 residues long. The CDR3 DNA reads as TGTGCCAGCAGTTTGAGGGGGTATGATCAGCCCCAGCATTTT. Residues: CASSLRGYDQPQHF.

This clone occurred once. The genes are TRBV9 and TRBJ1-1; D is ambiguous. The germline gives CDR1 SGDLS, CDR2 YYNGEE. The CDR3 is 13 amino acids. V was cut by 4 bases and J by 10 bases, with 17 bases left in between. In nucleotides, the CDR3 is TGTGCCAGCAGCTCAACGGGAGAGCGAGGAGCTTTCTTT. This encodes CASSSTGERGAFF.

The V gene is TRBV21-1, the J gene TRBJ2-7; the table's D gene call, TRBD1, was not cross checked with the DNA. TRBV21-1 is labeled a pseudogene. The CDR3 has 17 amino acids. CDR3 protein: CASSKAPGTGRSYEQYF. CDR3 DNA sequence: TGTGCCAGCAGCAAAGCTCCAGGGACAGGGCGCTCCTACGAGCAGTACTTC.

This rearrangement joins TRBV5-6 to TRBJ2-1; TRBD1 agrees at 8 bases. The germline V gene has CDR1 SGHDT and CDR2 YYEEEE. With V trimmed by 3 bases and J by 0 bases, 2 bases remained unmatched. The CDR3 is 15 residues long. This chain's CDR3 is CASSWTGSSYNEQFF. The CDR3 DNA follows: TGTGCCAGCAGCTGGACAGGGAGCTCCTACAATGAGCAGTTCTTC.

The chain carries TRBV18 and TRBJ2-5, with 13 positions matching TRBD2. J gave up 2 bases and V 6 bases, and 9 bases lay outside the gene matches. In germline, CDR1 is KGHSH, CDR2 LQKENI. The CDR3 sequence is 17 residues long. As DNA, the CDR3 is TGTGCCAGCTCCTCCGGCGGACTAGCGGGAGATCAAGAGACCCAGTACTTC. It yields the protein CASSSGGLAGDQETQYF.

The rearrangement links TRBV2 to TRBJ1-1, with D possibly being TRBD1 (6 bases). The germline gives CDR1 SNHLY, CDR2 FYNNEI. This CDR3 is 14 amino acids long. The V end was cut by 4 bases, the J end by 4 bases, with 13 bases between. CDR3 sequence: CASSGLGGATEAFF. The CDR3 coding sequence is TGTGCCAGCAGTGGACTAGGGGGGGCCACTGAAGCTTTCTTT.

For the CDR3, the DNA is TGTGCCAGTAGTAATCCGGGAGGGTCCTACGAGCAGTACTTC. Translated: CASSNPGGSYEQYF. The chain is built from TRBV19 and TRBJ2-7, with TRBD2 matching 8 bases. Trimming removed 4 bases from V and 1 base from J; junction bases left unmatched: 3. The CDR3 covers 14 residues. From germline, CDR1 is LNHDA and CDR2 SQIVND (reference sequence).

The rearrangement uses TRBV5-1 and TRBJ2-5, with 8 nucleotides matching TRBD2. Looked up from germline, CDR1 is SGHRS and CDR2 is YFSETQ. The CDR3 has 15 amino acids. J gave up 5 bases and V 6 bases, and 12 bases lay outside the gene matches. The CDR3 here is CASTTGSGRGETQYF. CDR3 coding DNA: TGCGCCAGCACCACAGGAAGCGGGAGAGGTGAGACCCAGTACTTC.

The chain couples TRBV28 to TRBJ1-1; D ambiguous. The CDR3 totals 12 residues. The V gene's germline CDR1 is MDHEN and CDR2 SYDVKM. Trimming left V 5 bases short and J 6 bases short, with 10 bases between. The CDR3 loop is CASSDLISEAFF. CDR3 bases: TGTGCCAGCAGTGACCTTATATCTGAAGCTTTCTTT.

The count of this clone is one. The chain recombines TRBV19 with TRBJ2-2; either TRBD1 or TRBD2 may fit D (6 bases each). Between the trimmed V and J ends, which lost 7 bases and 5 bases, there was a span of 14 bases. Per germline, CDR1 LNHDA and CDR2 SQIVND (reference sequence). The CDR3 extends over 14 amino acids. The CDR3 loop reads CASTRGEATGELFF. The DNA of the CDR3 is TGTGCCAGTACTAGGGGGGAGGCTACCGGGGAGCTGTTTTTT.

This clone was seen just once. V gene TRBV7-2 combines with J gene TRBJ2-5; no clear D gene. CDR1 and CDR2 (germline): SGHTA, FQGNSA. There are 14 residues in the CDR3. Trimming removed 5 bases at V and 0 bases at J, with 10 bases between. CDR3 in DNA: TGTGCCAGCAGCCCCTACAGACACCAAGAGACCCAGTACTTC. Translated: CASSPYRHQETQYF. Using reference TRBV7-2 and TRBJ2-5 for the parts outside the CDR3, the full variable domain is GAGVSQSPSNKVTEKGKDVELRCDPISGHTALYWYRQSLGQGLEFLIYFQGNSAPDKSGLPSDRFSAERTGGSVSTLTIQRTQQEDSAVYLCASSPYRHQETQYFGPGTRLLVL.

Regarding this clone: This specimen includes other DNA sequences encoding the same CDR3. This chain links TRBV5-1 with TRBJ1-5; TRBD1 matches 8 bases. The length of the CDR3 is 14 residues. The germline V gene has CDR1 SGHRS and CDR2 YFSETQ. After removal of 3 bases from V and 6 bases from J, the junction contained 5 bases not matched to a gene. CDR3 amino acids: CASSSTGAGQPQHF. The CDR3 DNA reads as TGCGCCAGCAGCTCGACAGGGGCGGGTCAGCCCCAGCATTTT.

The chain uses TRBV28 and TRBJ2-2; D tentatively reads TRBD1 or TRBD2 (5 bases each). Germline CDR1 reads MDHEN; CDR2 reads SYDVKM. There are 17 residues in the CDR3. V shed 3 bases and J shed 5 bases, with 19 bases lying between them. CDR3 sequence: CASSFPTGGFVTGELFF. The DNA of the CDR3 is TGTGCCAGCAGTTTTCCCACTGGGGGTTTTGTTACCGGGGAGCTGTTTTTT.

The chain recombines TRBV29-1 with TRBJ1-4, with a tentative D call TRBD1 (5 bases). Germline CDR1 is SQVTM and CDR2 is ANQGSEA. This CDR3 contains 16 residues. Trimming removed 3 bases from V and 0 bases from J, with 14 bases in between. The CDR3 DNA is TGCAGCGTTGAGGCAGGGACCGGTGCAACTAATGAAAAACTGTTTTTT. Protein product: CSVEAGTGATNEKLFF. Filled out from reference TRBV29-1 and TRBJ1-4, the complete variable domain reads SAVISQKPSRDICQRGTSLTIQCQVDSQVTMMFWYRQQPGQSLTLIATANQGSEATYESGFVIDKFPISRPNLTFSTLTVSNMSPEDSSIYLCSVEAGTGATNEKLFFGSGTQLSVL.

This chain joins TRBV7-2 and TRBJ1-2; D is undetermined. CDR3 length: 11 amino acids. Germline V gene sequence: CDR1 SGHTA, CDR2 FQGNSA. Trimming pared 5 bases from V and 8 bases from J, leaving 9 bases between. Here the CDR3 reads CASSQNGGYTF. CDR3 DNA: TGTGCCAGCAGCCAGAATGGGGGCTACACCTTC.

In the case of this clone: Other DNA sequences of this sample code for an identical CDR3. The J gene is TRBJ2-7, the V gene TRBV28; D is possibly TRBD2 (6 bases). The CDR3 sequence is 14 residues long. CDR1 is MDHEN, CDR2 SYDVKM, per germline. Trimming left V 2 bases short and J 3 bases short, with 11 bases between. The CDR3 region is CASSLGGSLYEQYF. The CDR3 coding sequence is TGTGCCAGCAGTTTAGGGGGGTCACTCTACGAGCAGTACTTC.

This sequence joins TRBV29-1 and TRBJ2-2, with a weak D call TRBD2 (6 bases). V was pared by 4 bases and J by 1 base, with 13 bases between. The germline gives CDR1 SQVTM, CDR2 ANQGSEA. The CDR3 contains 15 residues. The CDR3 is CSVVGGAMNTGELFF. The DNA of the CDR3 is TGCAGCGTTGTCGGCGGGGCTATGAACACCGGGGAGCTGTTTTTT.

The chain employs TRBV5-1 and TRBJ2-3; TRBD2 matches 10 bases. Germline trimming cut 4 bases from V and 1 base from J; bases unmatched to any gene: 6. The length of the CDR3 is 16 residues. Germline loops: CDR1 SGHRS, CDR2 YFSETQ. The CDR3 sequence: CASSPVLAGRTDTQYF. The CDR3 DNA follows: TGCGCCAGCAGCCCGGTACTAGCGGGACGCACAGATACGCAGTATTTT. Filled out from reference TRBV5-1 and TRBJ2-3, the complete variable domain reads KAGVTQTPRYLIKTRGQQVTLSCSPISGHRSVSWYQQTPGQGLQFLFEYFSETQRNKGNFPGRFSGRQFSNSRSEMNVSTLELGDSALYLCASSPVLAGRTDTQYFGPGTRLTVL.

The chain combines TRBV4-1 with TRBJ2-2; D is unclear. Per germline, CDR1 MGHRA and CDR2 YSYEKL. Trimming pared 5 bases from V and 6 bases from J, leaving 19 bases between. The CDR3 length is 16 residues. The CDR3 nucleotides are TGCGCCAGCAGCAAACGCGGCAGCGATCCCCCCGGGGAGCTGTTTTTT. Residues: CASSKRGSDPPGELFF.

The chain joins TRBV7-2 to TRBJ2-5, with D unresolved. The V end was cut by 0 bases, the J end by 1 base, with 6 bases between. Germline assignment: CDR1 SGHTA and CDR2 FQGNSA. CDR3 length: 14 amino acids. CDR3 in amino acids: CASSLALGQETQYF. CDR3 DNA: TGTGCCAGCAGCTTAGCCCTGGGCCAAGAGACCCAGTACTTC.

The gene calls are TRBV5-8 and TRBJ1-4; D not certain. The V end lost 5 bases, the J end lost 8 bases, and 16 bases lay between the germline ends. The CDR3 runs to 14 residues. The germline V gene encodes CDR1 SGHTS and CDR2 YDEGEE. The DNA for the CDR3 is TGTGCCAGCAGTCACGGGCCGCTGGGCGAAAAACTGTTTTTT. It is translated as CASSHGPLGEKLFF. Full variable domain (remainder filled in from reference TRBV5-8 and TRBJ1-4): EAGVTQSPTHLIKTRGQQATLRCSPISGHTSVYWYQQALGLGLQFLLWYDEGEERNRGNFPPRFSGRQFPNYSSELNVNALELEDSALYLCASSHGPLGEKLFFGSGTQLSVL.